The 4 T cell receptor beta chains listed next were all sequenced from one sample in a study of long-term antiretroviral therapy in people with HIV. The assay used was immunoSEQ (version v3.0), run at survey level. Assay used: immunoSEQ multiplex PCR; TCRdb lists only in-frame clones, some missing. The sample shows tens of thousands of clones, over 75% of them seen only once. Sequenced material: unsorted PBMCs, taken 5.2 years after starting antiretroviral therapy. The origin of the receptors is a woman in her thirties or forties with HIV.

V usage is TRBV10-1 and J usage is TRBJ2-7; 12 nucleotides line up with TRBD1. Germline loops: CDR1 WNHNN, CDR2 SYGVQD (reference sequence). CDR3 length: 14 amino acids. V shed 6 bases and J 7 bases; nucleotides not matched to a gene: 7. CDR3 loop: CASSRDRGHEEQYF. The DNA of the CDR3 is TGCGCCAGCAGCCGGGACAGGGGGCATGAAGAGCAGTACTTC.

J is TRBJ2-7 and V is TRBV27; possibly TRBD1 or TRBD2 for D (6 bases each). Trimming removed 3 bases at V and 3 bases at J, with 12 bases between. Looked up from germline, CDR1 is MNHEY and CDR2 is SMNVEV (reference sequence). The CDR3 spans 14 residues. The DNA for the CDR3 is TGTGCCAGCAGTTTTTACGGGGGCAACTACGAGCAGTACTTC. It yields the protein CASSFYGGNYEQYF.

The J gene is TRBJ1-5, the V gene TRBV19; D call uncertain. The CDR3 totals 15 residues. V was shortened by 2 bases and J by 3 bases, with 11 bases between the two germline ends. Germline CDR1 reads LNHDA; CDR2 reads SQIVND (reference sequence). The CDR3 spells CASSIIKTLNQPQHF. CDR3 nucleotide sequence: TGTGCCAGTAGTATAATAAAAACCCTCAATCAGCCCCAGCATTTT. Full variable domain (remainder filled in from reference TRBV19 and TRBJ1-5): DGGITQSPKYLFRKEGQNVTLSCEQNLNHDAMYWYRQDPGQGLRLIYYSQIVNDFQKGDIAEGYSVSREKKESFPLTVTSAQKNPTAFYLCASSIIKTLNQPQHFGDGTRLSIL.

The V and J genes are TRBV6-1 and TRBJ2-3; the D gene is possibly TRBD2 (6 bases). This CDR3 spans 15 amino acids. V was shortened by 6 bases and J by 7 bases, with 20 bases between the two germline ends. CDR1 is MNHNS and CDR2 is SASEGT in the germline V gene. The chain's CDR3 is CASSPPGGAGYTQYF. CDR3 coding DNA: TGTGCCAGCAGCCCCCCTGGCGGGGCGGGATATACGCAGTATTTT.